Listed below are T cell receptor beta chains from one sample, sequenced in a study of cytomegalovirus exposure and HLA in healthy donors. Repertoires were generated with immunoSEQ multiplex PCR, while TCRdb's copy carries only in-frame clones and drops some. The profile shows approximately 100,000 clones, under 80% of them singletons. Material: PBMCs. All receptors derive from a man in his forties in good health and CMV-seronegative. CDR3s leave out the opening cysteine and the closing phenylalanine or tryptophan.

v_gene,CDR3aa
TRBV19,ASSWTGRNGETQY
TRBV6-5,ASSLTSGAFNEQF
TRBV9,ASSVAGFTDTQY
TRBV6-1,ASSPQGQAQPQH
TRBV11-2,ASSFFSGGPGETQY
TRBV30,AWTWQGQLF
TRBV9,ASSALRGSYNSPLH
TRBV30,AWQTGGIEKLF
TRBV19,ASSPPTGQGDTDTQY
TRBV5-1,ASSSQPGQVKAEAF
TRBV4-2,ASSQGTGENYGYT
TRBV5-4,ASSLTGLFTDTQY
TRBV4-2,ASSRTGTGGVADTQY
TRBV2,ASSALALETQY
TRBV11-1,ASSPWGQLYGYT